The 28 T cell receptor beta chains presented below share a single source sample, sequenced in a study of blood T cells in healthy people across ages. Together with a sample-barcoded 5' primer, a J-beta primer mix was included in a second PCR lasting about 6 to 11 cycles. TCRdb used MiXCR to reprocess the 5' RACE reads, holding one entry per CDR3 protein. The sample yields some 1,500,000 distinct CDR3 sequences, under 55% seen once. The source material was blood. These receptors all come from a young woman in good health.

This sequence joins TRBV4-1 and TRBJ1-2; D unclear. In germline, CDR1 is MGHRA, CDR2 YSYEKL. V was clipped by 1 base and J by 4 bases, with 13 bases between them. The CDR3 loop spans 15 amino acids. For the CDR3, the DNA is TGCGCCAGCAGCCAAGTCCCGGCGGGCTCCTATGGCTACACCTTC. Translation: CASSQVPAGSYGYTF.

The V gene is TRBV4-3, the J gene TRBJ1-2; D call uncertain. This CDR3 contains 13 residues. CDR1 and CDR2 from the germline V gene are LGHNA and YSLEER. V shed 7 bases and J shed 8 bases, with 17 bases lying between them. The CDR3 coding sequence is TGCGCCAGCAACCACAAAGCTGGTTTAGGCTACACCTTC. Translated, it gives CASNHKAGLGYTF.

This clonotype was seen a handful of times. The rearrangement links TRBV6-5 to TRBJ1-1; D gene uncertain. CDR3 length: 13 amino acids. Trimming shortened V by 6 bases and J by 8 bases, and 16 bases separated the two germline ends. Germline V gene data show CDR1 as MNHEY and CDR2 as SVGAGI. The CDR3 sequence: CASRKGHLPEAFF. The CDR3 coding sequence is TGTGCCAGCAGAAAAGGGCATTTGCCGGAAGCTTTCTTT.

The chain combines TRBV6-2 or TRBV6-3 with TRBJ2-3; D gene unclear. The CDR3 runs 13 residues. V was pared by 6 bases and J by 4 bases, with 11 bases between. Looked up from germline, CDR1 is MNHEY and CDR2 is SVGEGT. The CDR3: CASRVDSSDTQYF. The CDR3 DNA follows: TGTGCCAGCAGAGTCGACTCTTCAGATACGCAGTATTTT.

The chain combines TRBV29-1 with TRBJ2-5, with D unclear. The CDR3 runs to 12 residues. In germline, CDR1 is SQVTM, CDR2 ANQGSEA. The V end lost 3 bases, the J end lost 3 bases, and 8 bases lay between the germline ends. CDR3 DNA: TGCAGCGTTGAGGGCAACAAAGAGACCCAGTACTTC. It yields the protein CSVEGNKETQYF.

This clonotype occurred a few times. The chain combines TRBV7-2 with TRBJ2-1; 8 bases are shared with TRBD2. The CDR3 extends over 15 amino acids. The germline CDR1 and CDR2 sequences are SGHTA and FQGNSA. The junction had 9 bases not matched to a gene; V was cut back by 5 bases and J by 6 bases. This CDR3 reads CASSQTSVGPNEQFF. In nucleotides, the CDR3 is TGTGCCAGCAGCCAGACTAGCGTAGGCCCCAATGAGCAGTTCTTC.

The CDR3 DNA reads TGTGCCAGCAGCGGCGGACCCGGACCGAGCAATCAGCCCCAGCATTTT. The encoded protein is CASSGGPGPSNQPQHF. J is TRBJ1-5 and V is TRBV9; D remains ambiguous. Trimming left V 3 bases short and J 1 base short, with 14 bases between. Germline V gene lookup returns CDR1 SGDLS and CDR2 YYNGEE. CDR3 length equals 16 residues.

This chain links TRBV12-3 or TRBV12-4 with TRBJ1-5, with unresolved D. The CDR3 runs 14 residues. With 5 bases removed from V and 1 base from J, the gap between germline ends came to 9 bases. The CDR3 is CASSPPSSNQPQHF. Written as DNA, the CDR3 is TGTGCCAGCAGTCCGCCAAGCAGCAATCAGCCCCAGCATTTT.

In DNA, the CDR3 is TGCAGCGTTGAGGGCAGCCCCGTCGCTAACTATGGCTACACCTTC. This gives the protein CSVEGSPVANYGYTF. This chain connects TRBV29-1 to TRBJ1-2; D gene unclear. CDR1 and CDR2 from the germline V gene are SQVTM and ANQGSEA. V lost 3 bases to trimming and J lost 0 bases, with 14 bases between them. This CDR3 comprises 15 residues.

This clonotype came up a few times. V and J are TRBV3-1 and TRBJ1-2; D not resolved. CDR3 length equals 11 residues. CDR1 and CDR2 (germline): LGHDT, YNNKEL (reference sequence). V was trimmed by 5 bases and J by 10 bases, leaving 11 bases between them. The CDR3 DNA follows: TGTGCCAGCAGCTTACGAGCAGACTACACCTTC. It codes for CASSLRADYTF.

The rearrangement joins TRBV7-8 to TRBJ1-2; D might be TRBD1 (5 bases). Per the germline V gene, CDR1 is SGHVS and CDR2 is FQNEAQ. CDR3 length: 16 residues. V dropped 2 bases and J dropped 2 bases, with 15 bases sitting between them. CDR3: CASSLKTGTANYGYTF. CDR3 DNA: TGTGCCAGCAGCTTAAAAACCGGGACGGCCAACTATGGCTACACCTTC.

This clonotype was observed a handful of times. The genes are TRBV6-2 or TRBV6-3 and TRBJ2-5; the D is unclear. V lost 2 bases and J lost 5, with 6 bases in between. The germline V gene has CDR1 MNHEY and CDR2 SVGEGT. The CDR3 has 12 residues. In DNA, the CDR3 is TGTGCCAGCAGTTACGTGGCCGAGACCCAGTACTTC. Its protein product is CASSYVAETQYF.

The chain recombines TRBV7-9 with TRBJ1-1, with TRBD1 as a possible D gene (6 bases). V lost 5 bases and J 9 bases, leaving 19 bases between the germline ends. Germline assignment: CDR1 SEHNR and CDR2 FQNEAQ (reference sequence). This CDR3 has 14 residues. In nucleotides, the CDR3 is TGTGCCAGCAGCCGGAAGACAGGACTCCTAAAAGCTTTCTTT. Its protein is CASSRKTGLLKAFF. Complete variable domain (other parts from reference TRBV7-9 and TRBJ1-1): DTGVSQNPRHKITKRGQNVTFRCDPISEHNRLYWYRQTLGQGPEFLTYFQNEAQLEKSRLLSDRFSAERPKGSFSTLEIQRTEQGDSAMYLCASSRKTGLLKAFFGQGTRLTVV.

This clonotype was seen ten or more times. The CDR3, as DNA: TGCGCCAGCAGCCAAGAAGGCAGGGCGTCCTATGGCTACACCTTC. It translates to CASSQEGRASYGYTF. V gene TRBV4-3 combines with J gene TRBJ1-2; a weak D match, TRBD1 (5 bases). V dropped 0 bases and J dropped 4 bases, with 12 bases sitting between them. The CDR3 has 15 residues. Germline V gives CDR1 LGHNA, CDR2 YSLEER.

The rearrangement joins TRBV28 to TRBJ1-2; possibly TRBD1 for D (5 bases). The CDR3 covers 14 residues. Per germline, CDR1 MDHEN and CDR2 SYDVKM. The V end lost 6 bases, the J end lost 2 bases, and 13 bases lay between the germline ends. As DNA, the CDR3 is TGTGCCAGCAGGCCGGGACCCAGAAACTATGGCTACACCTTC. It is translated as CASRPGPRNYGYTF.

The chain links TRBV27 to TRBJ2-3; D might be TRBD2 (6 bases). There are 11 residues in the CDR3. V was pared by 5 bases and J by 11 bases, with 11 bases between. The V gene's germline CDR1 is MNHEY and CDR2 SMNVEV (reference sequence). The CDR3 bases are TGTGCCAGCAGTCGGGGGTGTAAGCAGTATTTT. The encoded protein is CASSRGCKQYF.

The CDR3 spells CASSRADSRYEQYF. The CDR3, as DNA: TGTGCCAGCTCTCGAGCAGACAGCCGGTACGAGCAGTACTTC. The chain joins TRBV18 to TRBJ2-7, with D maybe TRBD1 (5 bases). This CDR3 has 14 residues. The germline V and J ends were trimmed by 6 bases and 4 bases, with 16 bases remaining between them. Per the germline V gene, CDR1 is KGHSH and CDR2 is LQKENI. The variable domain in full, with the rest retrieved from reference TRBV18 and TRBJ2-7, is NAGVMQNPRHLVRRRGQEARLRCSPMKGHSHVYWYRQLPEEGLKFMVYLQKENIIDESGMPKERFSAEFPKEGPSILRIQQVVRGDSAAYFCASSRADSRYEQYFGPGTRLTVT.

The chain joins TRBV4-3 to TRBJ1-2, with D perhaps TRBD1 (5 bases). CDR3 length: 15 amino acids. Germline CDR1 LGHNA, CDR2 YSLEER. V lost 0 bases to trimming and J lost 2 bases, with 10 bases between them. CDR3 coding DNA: TGCGCCAGCAGCCAAGAAACCGGGGCCAACTATGGCTACACCTTC. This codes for CASSQETGANYGYTF.

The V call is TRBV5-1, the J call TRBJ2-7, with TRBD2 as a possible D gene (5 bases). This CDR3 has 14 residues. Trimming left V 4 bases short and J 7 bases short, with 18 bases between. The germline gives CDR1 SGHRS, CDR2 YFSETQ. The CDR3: CASSMASRYNEQYF. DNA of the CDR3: TGCGCCAGCAGCATGGCTAGCAGATACAATGAGCAGTACTTC.

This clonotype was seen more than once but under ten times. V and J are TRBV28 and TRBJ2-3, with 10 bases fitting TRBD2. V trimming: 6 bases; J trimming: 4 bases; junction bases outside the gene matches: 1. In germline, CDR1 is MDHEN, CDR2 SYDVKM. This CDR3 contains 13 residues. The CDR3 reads CASRAGGPDTQYF. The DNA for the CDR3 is TGTGCCAGCAGAGCGGGAGGGCCAGATACGCAGTATTTT.

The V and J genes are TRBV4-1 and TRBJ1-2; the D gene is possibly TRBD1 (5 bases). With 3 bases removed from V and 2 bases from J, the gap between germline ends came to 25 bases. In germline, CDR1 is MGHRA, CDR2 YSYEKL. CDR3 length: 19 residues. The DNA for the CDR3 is TGCGCCAGCAGCCAGCCCCTTGACAGAACCCCCAGCGGGAACTATGGCTACACCTTC. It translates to CASSQPLDRTPSGNYGYTF.

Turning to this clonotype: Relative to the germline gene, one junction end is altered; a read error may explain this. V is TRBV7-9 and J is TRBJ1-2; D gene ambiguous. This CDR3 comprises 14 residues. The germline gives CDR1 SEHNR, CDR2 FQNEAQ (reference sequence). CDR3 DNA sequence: TGTGCCAGCAGCCTCCTTACGTCTAACTATGGTTACACCTTC. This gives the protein CASSLLTSNYGYTF.

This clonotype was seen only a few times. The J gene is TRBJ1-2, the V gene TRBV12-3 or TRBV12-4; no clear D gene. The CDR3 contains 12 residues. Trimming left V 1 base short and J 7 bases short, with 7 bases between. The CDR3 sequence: CASSLGEGGYTF. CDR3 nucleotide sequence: TGTGCCAGCAGTTTAGGAGAAGGTGGCTACACCTTC.

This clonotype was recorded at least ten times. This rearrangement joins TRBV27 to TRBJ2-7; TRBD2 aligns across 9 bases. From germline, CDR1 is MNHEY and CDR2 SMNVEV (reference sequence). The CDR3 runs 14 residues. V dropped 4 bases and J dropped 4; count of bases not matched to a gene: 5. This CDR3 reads CASSWASGIYEQYF. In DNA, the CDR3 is TGTGCCAGCAGTTGGGCTAGCGGGATTTACGAGCAGTACTTC.

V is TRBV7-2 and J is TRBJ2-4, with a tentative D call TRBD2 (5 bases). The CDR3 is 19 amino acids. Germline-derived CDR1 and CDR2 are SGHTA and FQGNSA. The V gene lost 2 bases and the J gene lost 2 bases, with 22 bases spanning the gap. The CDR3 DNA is TGTGCCAGCAGCTTAATCGGGGATAGGTATAGTGTCACCAAAAACATTCAGTACTTC. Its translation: CASSLIGDRYSVTKNIQYF.

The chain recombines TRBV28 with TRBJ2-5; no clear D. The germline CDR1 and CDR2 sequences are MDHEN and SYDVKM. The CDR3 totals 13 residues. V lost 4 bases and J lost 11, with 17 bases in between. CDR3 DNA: TGTGCCAGCAGTTCGAGGTCTTCGGATGAGCAGTACTTC. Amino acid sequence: CASSSRSSDEQYF.

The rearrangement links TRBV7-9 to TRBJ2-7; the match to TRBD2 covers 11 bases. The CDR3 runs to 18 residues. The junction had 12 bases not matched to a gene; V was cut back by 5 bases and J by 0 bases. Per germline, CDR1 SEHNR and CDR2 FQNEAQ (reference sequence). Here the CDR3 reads CASSPGLAGTPSSYEQYF. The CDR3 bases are TGTGCCAGCAGCCCTGGACTAGCGGGTACCCCTAGCTCCTACGAGCAGTACTTC.

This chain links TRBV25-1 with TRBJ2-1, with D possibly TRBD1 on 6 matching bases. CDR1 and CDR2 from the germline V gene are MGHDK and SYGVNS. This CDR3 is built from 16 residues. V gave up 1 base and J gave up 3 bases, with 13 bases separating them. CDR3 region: CASSELGGAGYNEQFF. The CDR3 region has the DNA TGTGCCAGCAGTGAATTAGGGGGAGCCGGCTACAATGAGCAGTTCTTC.